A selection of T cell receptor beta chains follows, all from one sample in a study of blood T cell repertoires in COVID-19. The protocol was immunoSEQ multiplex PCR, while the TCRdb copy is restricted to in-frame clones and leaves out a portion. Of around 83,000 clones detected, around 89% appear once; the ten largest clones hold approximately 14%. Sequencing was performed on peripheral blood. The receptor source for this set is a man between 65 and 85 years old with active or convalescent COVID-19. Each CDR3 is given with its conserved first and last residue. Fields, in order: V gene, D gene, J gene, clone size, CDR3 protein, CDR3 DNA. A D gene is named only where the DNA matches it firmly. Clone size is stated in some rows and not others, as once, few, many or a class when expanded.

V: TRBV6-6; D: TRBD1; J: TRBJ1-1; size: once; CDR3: CASRLRDSSKAFF; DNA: TGTGCCAGCAGATTAAGGGACAGCTCGAAAGCTTTCTTT
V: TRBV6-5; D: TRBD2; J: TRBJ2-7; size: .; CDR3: CASSYARGRYEQYF; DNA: TGTGCCAGCAGTTACGCGCGGGGGAGGTACGAGCAGTACTTC
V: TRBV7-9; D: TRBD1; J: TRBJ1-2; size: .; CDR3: CASSLTPTGSAGYTF; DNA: TGTGCCAGCAGCTTAACTCCGACAGGGTCTGCTGGCTACACCTTC
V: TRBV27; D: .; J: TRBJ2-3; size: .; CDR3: CASRLLPFVADTQYF; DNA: TGTGCCAGCAGACTACTCCCCTTTGTGGCAGATACGCAGTATTTT
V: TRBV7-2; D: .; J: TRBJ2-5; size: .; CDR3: CASSLTGTRETQYF; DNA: TGTGCCAGCAGCTTGACAGGGACTCGCGAGACCCAGTACTTC
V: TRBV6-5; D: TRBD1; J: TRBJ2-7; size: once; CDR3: CASSAGTGSFHEQYF; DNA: TGTGCCAGCAGCGCCGGGACAGGGAGTTTCCACGAGCAGTACTTC
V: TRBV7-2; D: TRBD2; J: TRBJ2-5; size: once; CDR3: CASSPRLAGGPGETQYF; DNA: TGTGCCAGCAGCCCCCGACTAGCGGGAGGGCCGGGGGAGACCCAGTACTTC
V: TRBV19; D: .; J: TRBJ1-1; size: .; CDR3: CASRPGGAEAFF; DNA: TGTGCCAGTAGGCCGGGGGGCGCTGAAGCTTTCTTT
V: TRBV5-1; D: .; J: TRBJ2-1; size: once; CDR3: CASSLVGGSYNEQFF; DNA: TGCGCCAGCAGCTTGGTAGGCGGCAGCTACAATGAGCAGTTCTTC
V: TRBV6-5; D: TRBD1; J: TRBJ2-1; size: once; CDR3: CASSYSTGYNEQFF; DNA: TGTGCCAGCAGTTACTCGACAGGGTACAATGAGCAGTTCTTC
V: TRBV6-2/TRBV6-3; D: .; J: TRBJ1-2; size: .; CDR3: CASSSQGSYGYTF; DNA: TGTGCCAGCAGTTCTCAGGGTTCCTATGGCTACACCTTC
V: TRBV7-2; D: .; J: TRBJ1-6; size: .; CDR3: CASSSWTALGSPLHF; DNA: TGTGCCAGCAGCTCTTGGACAGCCTTGGGTTCACCCCTCCACTTT
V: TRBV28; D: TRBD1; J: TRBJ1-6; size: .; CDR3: CASSSQGAPNSPLHF; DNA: TGTGCCAGCAGTTCACAGGGGGCGCCTAATTCACCCCTCCACTTT
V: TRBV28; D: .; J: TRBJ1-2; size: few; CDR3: CASSWRGGLYGYTF; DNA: TGTGCCAGCAGTTGGCGCGGGGGCCTATATGGCTACACCTTC
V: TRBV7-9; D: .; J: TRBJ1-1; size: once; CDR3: CASTGDSRYTEAFF; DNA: TGTGCCAGCACCGGTGACAGCCGATACACTGAAGCTTTCTTT
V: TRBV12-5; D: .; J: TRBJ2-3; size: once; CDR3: CASGLVPGTDTQYF; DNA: TGTGCTAGTGGTTTGGTACCAGGCACAGATACGCAGTATTTT
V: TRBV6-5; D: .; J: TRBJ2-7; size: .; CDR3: CASSYVRGYEQYF; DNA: TGTGCCAGCAGTTACGTGCGGGGCTACGAGCAGTACTTC
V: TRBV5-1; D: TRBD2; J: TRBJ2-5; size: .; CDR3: CASSSSVSGSTQETQYF; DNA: TGCGCCAGCAGCTCTTCGGTTAGCGGGAGTACCCAAGAGACCCAGTACTTC
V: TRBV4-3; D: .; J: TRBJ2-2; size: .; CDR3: CASSQDGQLTGELFF; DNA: TGCGCCAGCAGCCAAGATGGACAGCTCACCGGGGAGCTGTTTTTT
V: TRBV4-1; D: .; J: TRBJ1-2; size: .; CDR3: CASSQERGSDYGYTF; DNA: TGCGCCAGCAGCCAAGAGAGGGGGTCAGACTATGGCTACACCTTC
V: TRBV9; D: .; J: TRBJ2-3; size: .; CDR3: CASSVRGFNTDTQYF; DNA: TGTGCCAGCAGCGTAAGGGGCTTTAACACAGATACGCAGTATTTT
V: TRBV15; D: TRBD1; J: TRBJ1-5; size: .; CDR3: CATSRDRGQLQHF; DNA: TGTGCCACCAGCAGAGATAGGGGACAGCTCCAGCATTTT
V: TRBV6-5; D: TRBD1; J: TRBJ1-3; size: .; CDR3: CASSWDRVAGNTIYF; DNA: TGTGCCAGCAGTTGGGACAGGGTGGCTGGAAACACCATATATTTT
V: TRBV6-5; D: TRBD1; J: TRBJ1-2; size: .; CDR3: CASRTQGARGYTF; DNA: TGTGCCAGCAGAACGCAGGGGGCTCGTGGCTACACCTTC
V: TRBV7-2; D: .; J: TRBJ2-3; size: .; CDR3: CASSLARGGLDTDTQYF; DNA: TGTGCCAGCAGCTTAGCGAGGGGGGGTCTAGACACAGATACGCAGTATTTT
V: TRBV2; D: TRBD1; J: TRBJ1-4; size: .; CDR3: CASSEPGTGDEKLFF; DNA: TGTGCCAGCAGTGAACCGGGGACAGGGGATGAAAAACTGTTTTTT
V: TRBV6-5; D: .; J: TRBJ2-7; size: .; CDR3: CASRTQGRGIYEQYF; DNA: TGTGCCAGCAGGACCCAGGGGAGGGGAATCTACGAGCAGTACTTC
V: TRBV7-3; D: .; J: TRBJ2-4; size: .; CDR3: CASSLKTSDIQYF; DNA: TGTGCCAGCAGCTTGAAAACGAGTGACATTCAGTACTTC
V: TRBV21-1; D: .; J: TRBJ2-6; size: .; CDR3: CASSNQRDRGNSGANVLTF; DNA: TGTGCCAGCAGCAATCAGAGGGACAGGGGCAACTCTGGGGCCAACGTCCTGACTTTC